This section outlines one T cell receptor (beta chain) sequence together with its context. Its antigen is not known. The data originate from a study of early stage breast cancer tumors. Whole-study context: About 70% of the 16 invasive tumors were ER+, PR+ and HER2-. Each sample averaged roughly 9.6-fold read coverage.

The assay was immunoSEQ multiplex PCR, and TCRdb's table has in-frame clones only and misses some. The sample holds 45,000 to 60,000 clones; about 93% are singletons and the top ten take around 5%. Germline V gene data show CDR1 as SGHTA and CDR2 as FQGNSA. The CDR3 covers 15 residues. V dropped 2 bases and J dropped 2; count of bases not matched to a gene: 6. Notes on the study in general: Enriched TCRB sequences shared across patients were mostly commonly generated sequences. Tumors had about 2.5-fold higher T cell density and higher clonality than adjacent normal breast tissue.

The receptor's source is a person aged 65 to 85 with breast cancer. V usage is TRBV7-2 and J usage is TRBJ2-7, with 7 bases that match TRBD2. The material sequenced was blood. CDR3 coding DNA: TGTGCCAGCAGCTTACCAGCGGGGCTAACCTACGAGCAGTACTTC. Its protein product is CASSLPAGLTYEQYF. The variable domain in full, completed from reference TRBV7-2 and TRBJ2-7, reads GAGVSQSPSNKVTEKGKDVELRCDPISGHTALYWYRQSLGQGLEFLIYFQGNSAPDKSGLPSDRFSAERTGGSVSTLTIQRTQQEDSAVYLCASSLPAGLTYEQYFGPGTRLTVT.